These 6 T cell receptor beta chains share one sample of origin, sequenced in a study of Graves' ophthalmopathy and Graves' hyperthyroidism. Researchers took RNA transcripts and amplified TCR beta CDR3 regions from them. Amplification began with first-round RT-PCR using HTBI primers, then second-round multiplex PCR was performed. MiXCR, applied by TCRdb to the multiplex PCR reads, yields one record per CDR3 protein. The sample holds over a million distinct CDR3 sequences, about two fifths seen once. The material sequenced was peripheral blood or thyroid tissue (not recorded which). Receptors were obtained from an adult man with Graves' hyperthyroidism.

The rearrangement uses TRBV15 and TRBJ2-7; the D is unclear. V gave up 0 bases and J gave up 2 bases, with 5 bases separating them. The germline gives CDR1 LNHNV, CDR2 YYDKDF (reference sequence). CDR3 length: 13 residues. The CDR3 nucleotides are TGTGCCACCAGCAGAGACTTCCCCTACGAGCAGTACTTC. It translates to CATSRDFPYEQYF.

This clonotype was counted at least ten times. V usage is TRBV4-2 and J usage is TRBJ2-5; no definite D call. Germline values: CDR1 LGHNA, CDR2 YNFKEQ. This CDR3 is 14 amino acids long. V lost 0 bases and J 0 bases, leaving 5 bases between the germline ends. The CDR3 is CASSQEMYQETQYF. The DNA for the CDR3 is TGTGCCAGCAGCCAAGAGATGTACCAAGAGACCCAGTACTTC.

This clonotype appeared a few times. The rearrangement uses TRBV20-1 and TRBJ1-5, with D possibly being TRBD1 (6 bases). Germline CDR1 is DFQATT and CDR2 is SNEGSKA (reference sequence). The CDR3 extends over 13 amino acids. V dropped 2 bases and J dropped 5 bases, with 10 bases sitting between them. CDR3: CSARSDSHQPQHF. The DNA of the CDR3 is TGCAGTGCTAGATCGGACAGTCATCAGCCCCAGCATTTT.

This clonotype has a count of ten or more. The V and J genes are TRBV24-1 and TRBJ2-7, with TRBD2 as a possible D gene (5 bases). Germline V gene lookup returns CDR1 KGHDR and CDR2 SFDVKD. The V end lost 5 bases, the J end lost 2 bases, and 18 bases lay between the germline ends. The CDR3 is 16 residues long. DNA for the CDR3: TGTGCCACCAGTGGGTCGATCGGACTGCCTGCCTACGAGCAGTACTTC. Amino acids: CATSGSIGLPAYEQYF.

The sample holds a few counts of this clonotype. The chain links TRBV25-1 to TRBJ2-7; D is uncertain. Germline assignment: CDR1 MGHDK and CDR2 SYGVNS. There are 15 residues in the CDR3. Trimming removed 6 bases at V and 7 bases at J, with 22 bases between. The CDR3 DNA sequence: TGTGCCAGCAGAATTCCACTGGGGTTTACGTGGGAGCAGTACTTC. Translation: CASRIPLGFTWEQYF.

This clonotype was seen many times. The rearrangement links TRBV7-9 to TRBJ2-7, with D possibly being TRBD2 (6 bases). The CDR3 has 15 amino acids. Trimming took off 4 bases at V and 5 bases at J, with 18 bases between the two ends. Germline CDR1 and CDR2: SEHNR and FQNEAQ (reference sequence). The CDR3 reads CASSSPGLGDNEQYF. As DNA, the CDR3 is TGTGCCAGCAGCTCCCCGGGACTGGGAGATAACGAGCAGTACTTC.